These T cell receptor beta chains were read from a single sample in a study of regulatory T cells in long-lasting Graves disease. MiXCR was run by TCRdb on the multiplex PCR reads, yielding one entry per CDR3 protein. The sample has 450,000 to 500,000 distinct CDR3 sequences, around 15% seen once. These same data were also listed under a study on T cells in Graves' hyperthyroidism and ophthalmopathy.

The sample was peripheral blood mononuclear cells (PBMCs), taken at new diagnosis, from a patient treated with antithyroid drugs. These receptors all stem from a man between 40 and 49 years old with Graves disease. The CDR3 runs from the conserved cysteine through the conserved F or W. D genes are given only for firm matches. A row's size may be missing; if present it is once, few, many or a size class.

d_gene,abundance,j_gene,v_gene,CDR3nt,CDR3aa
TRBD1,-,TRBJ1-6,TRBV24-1,TGTGCCACCAGTGATTCCCGACAGGGGAGGAATTCACCCCTCCACTTT,CATSDSRQGRNSPLHF
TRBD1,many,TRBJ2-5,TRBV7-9,TGTGCCAGCAGCTTTTCTTGGACAGGGGGATTGGAGACCCAGTACTTC,CASSFSWTGGLETQYF
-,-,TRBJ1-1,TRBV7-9,TGTGCCAGCAGCTTACGGGCGTCAGGAAGGACTGAAGCTTTCTTT,CASSLRASGRTEAFF
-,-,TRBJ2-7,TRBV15,TGTGCCACCAGCAGAGGGGGGGCGGTTACCTACGAGCAGTACTTC,CATSRGGAVTYEQYF
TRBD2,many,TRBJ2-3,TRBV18,TGTGCCAGCTCACCGTCCGGGACTAGCGGTTTAGATACGCAGTATTTT,CASSPSGTSGLDTQYF
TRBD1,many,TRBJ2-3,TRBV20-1,TGCAGTGCTATAGGCCGCGTACCGGGACAGGGTCAGACAGATACGCAGTATTTT,CSAIGRVPGQGQTDTQYF
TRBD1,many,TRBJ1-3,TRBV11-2,TGTGCCAGCAGCCCCGTGGGCAGGGGGCGAGGAAACACCATATATTTT,CASSPVGRGRGNTIYF
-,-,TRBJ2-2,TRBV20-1,TGCAGTGCTACCCGGACGCGGTCCACCGGGGAGCTGTTTTTT,CSATRTRSTGELFF
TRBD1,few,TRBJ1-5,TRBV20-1,TGCAGTGCTACGACGACCCGCCGGGACAGATACAATCAGCCCCAGCATTTT,CSATTTRRDRYNQPQHF
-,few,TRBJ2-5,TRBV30,TGTGCCTGGAGTTTAGAAGGGTGGGGAGAGACCCAGTACTTC,CAWSLEGWGETQYF
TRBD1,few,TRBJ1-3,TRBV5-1,TGCGCCAGCAGCGCGGGACAGCTAAACACCATATATTTT,CASSAGQLNTIYF
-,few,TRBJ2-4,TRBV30,TGTGCCTGGAGTGACCAGCCACTCATAGCCAAAAACATTCAGTACTTC,CAWSDQPLIAKNIQYF
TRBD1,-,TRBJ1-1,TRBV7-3,TGTGCCAGCAGCGCACAGGGGTTAAACACTGAAGCTTTCTTT,CASSAQGLNTEAFF
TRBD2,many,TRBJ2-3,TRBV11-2,TGTGCCAGCAGCTCCCGACTAGCGGGGTACACAGATACGCAGTATTTT,CASSSRLAGYTDTQYF
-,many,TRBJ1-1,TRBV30,TGTGCCTGGACCCGGACCACTGAAGCTTTATTT,CAWTRTTEALF
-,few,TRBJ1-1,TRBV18,TGTGCCAGCTCACCAATATCGGTGTTGGGCACTGAAGCTTTCTTT,CASSPISVLGTEAFF
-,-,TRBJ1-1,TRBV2,TGTGCCAGCAGAGATTACTCGGGAGCTTTCTTT,CASRDYSGAFF
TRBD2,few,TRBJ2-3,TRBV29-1,TGCAGCGTTGACGGCAGGGAGGGAGATACGCAGTATTTT,CSVDGREGDTQYF
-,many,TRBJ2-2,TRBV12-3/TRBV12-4,TGTGCCAGCAGGCTAAGGGGGGACTCCGGGGAGCTGTTTTTT,CASRLRGDSGELFF
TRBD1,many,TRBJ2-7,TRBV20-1,TGCAGTGCGACTGGGACAGCCTACGAGCAGTACTTC,CSATGTAYEQYF
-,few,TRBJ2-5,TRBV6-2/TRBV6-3,TGTGCCAGCAGTGAACGAAAACAGACAACCCGCTACCAAGAGACCCAGTACTTC,CASSERKQTTRYQETQYF
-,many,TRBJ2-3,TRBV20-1,TGCAGTGGTAGACGCGGGCGCGGGGCAGATACGCAGTATTTT,CSGRRGRGADTQYF
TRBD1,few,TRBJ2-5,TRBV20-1,TGCAGTGGCGGGGACAGGGTGGAGACCCAGTACTTC,CSGGDRVETQYF
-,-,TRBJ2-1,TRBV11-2,TGTGCCAGCAGCTTCCGCGGCAGGGCCAATGAGCAGTTCTTC,CASSFRGRANEQFF
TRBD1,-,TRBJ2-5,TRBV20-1,TGCAGTGCCAGGGGGACAGGGGTGGAGACCCAGTACTTC,CSARGTGVETQYF
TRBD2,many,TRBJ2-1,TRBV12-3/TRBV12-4,TGTGCCAGCAGTCAACTAGCGACCGAGCAGTTCTTC,CASSQLATEQFF
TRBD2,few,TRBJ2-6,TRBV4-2,TGTGCCAGCAGCCCCGGACTAGCGGGAGATGGGGCCAACGTCCTGACTTTC,CASSPGLAGDGANVLTF
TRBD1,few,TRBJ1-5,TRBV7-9,TGTGCCAGCAGCTTAGGGGACAGGGTGAGGAATCAGCCCCAGCATTTT,CASSLGDRVRNQPQHF
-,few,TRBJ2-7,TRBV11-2,TGTGCCAGCAGCAGAAGTTTGGACAGCTACGAGCAGTACTTC,CASSRSLDSYEQYF
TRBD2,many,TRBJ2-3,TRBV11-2,TGTGCCAGCAGCTCCGGACTAGCGGGAGGGCCCGGTACGCAGTATTTT,CASSSGLAGGPGTQYF
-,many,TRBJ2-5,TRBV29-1,TGCAGCGTTGTGCACCGGGGACAAGAGACCCAGTACTTC,CSVVHRGQETQYF
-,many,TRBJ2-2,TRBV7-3,TGTGCCAGCAGCCAAAGCGGGCGGAACACCGGGGAGCTGTTTTTT,CASSQSGRNTGELFF
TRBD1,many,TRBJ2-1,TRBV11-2,TGTGCCAGCAGCTTCAACAGGGGGCCAATCGGCAATGAGCAGTTCTTC,CASSFNRGPIGNEQFF